One T cell receptor beta chain is described in this entry. This record belongs to a study of response to subunit inactivated influenza vaccine. One entry per CDR3 protein results from TCRdb running MiXCR on the RT-PCR reads. The repertoire consists of about 540,000 distinct CDR3 sequences, with less than 25% occurring once and the leading ten covering 2.5% to 3%. The same sample was also studied in work on T cells expressing NK-cell markers. That work adds: The TCR beta cDNA came from 5'RACE template switching with UMIs. One of the eight sequenced donors was seronegative, whereas the other seven were HCMV-seropositive. Sorting in several experiments was restricted by an anti-gamma-delta TCR antibody to alpha-beta TCR T cells. Over 5 donors carried dominant NKG2C+ clonotypes that made up roughly 1.0-7.0% of their CD8+ T cells. It is unclear if expanded NKG2C-expressing clones target HCMV antigens.

Sequenced material: CD4+ T cells sorted from PBMCs, taken approximately 12 days after vaccination. The sequence came from a man in his fifties who received an inactivated influenza vaccine.

The CDR3: CASSWAAGGEQFF. The DNA of the CDR3 is TGTGCCAGCAGTTGGGCCGCGGGCGGTGAGCAGTTCTTC. V gene TRBV27 combines with J gene TRBJ2-1; possibly TRBD2 for D (5 bases). CDR3 size: 13 residues. CDR1 MNHEY and CDR2 SMNVEV come from the germline V gene (reference sequence). Trimming removed 4 bases at V and 9 bases at J, with 13 bases between.